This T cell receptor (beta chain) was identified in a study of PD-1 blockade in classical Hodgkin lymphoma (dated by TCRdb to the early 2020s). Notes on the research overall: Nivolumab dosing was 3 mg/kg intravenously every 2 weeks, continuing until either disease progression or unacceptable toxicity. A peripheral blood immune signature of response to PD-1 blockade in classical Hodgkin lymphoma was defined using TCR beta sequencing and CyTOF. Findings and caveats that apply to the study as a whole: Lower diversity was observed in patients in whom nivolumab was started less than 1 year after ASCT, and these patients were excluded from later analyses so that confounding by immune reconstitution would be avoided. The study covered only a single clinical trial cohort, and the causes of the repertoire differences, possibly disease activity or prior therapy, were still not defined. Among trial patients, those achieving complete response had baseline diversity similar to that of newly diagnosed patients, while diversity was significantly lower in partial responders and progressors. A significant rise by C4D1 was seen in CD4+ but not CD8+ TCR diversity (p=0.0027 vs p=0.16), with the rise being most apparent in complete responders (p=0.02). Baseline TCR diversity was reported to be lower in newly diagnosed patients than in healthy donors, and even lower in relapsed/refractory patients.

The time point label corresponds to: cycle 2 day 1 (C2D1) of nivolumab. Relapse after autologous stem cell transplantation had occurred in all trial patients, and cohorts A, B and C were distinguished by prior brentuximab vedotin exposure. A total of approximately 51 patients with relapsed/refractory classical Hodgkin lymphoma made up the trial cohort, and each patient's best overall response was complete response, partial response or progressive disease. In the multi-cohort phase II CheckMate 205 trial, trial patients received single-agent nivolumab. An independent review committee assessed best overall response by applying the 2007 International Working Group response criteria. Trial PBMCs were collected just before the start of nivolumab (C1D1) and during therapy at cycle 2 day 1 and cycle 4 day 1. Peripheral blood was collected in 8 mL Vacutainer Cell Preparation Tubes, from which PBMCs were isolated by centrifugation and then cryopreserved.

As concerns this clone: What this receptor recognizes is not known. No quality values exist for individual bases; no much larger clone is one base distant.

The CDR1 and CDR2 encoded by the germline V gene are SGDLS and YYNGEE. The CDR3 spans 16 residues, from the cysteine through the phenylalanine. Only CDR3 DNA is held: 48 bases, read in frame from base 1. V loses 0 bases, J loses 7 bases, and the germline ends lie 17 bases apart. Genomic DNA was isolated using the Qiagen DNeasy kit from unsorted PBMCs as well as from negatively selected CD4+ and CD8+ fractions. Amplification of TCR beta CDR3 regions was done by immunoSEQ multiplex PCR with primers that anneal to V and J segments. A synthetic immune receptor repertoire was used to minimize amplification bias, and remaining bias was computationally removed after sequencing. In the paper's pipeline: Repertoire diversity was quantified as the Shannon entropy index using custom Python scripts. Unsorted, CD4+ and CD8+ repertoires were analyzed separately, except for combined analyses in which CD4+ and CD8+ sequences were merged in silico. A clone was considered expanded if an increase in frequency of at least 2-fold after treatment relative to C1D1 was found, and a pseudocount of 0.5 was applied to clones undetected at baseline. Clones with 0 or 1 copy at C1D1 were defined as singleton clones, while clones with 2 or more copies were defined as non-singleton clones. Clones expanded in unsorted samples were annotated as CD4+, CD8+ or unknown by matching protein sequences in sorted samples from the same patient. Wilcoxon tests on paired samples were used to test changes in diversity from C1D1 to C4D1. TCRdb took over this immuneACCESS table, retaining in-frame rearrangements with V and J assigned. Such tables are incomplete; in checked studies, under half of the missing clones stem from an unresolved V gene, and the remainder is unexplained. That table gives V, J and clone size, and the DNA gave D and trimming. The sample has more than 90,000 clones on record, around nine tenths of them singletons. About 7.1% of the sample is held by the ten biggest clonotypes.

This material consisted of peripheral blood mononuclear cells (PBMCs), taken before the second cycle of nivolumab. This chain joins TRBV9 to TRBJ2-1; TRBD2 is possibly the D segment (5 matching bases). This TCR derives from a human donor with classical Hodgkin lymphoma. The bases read TGTGCCAGCAGCGTAGACGGCCGACCCCGGAGGAATGAGCAGTTCTTC. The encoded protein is CASSVDGRPRRNEQFF.